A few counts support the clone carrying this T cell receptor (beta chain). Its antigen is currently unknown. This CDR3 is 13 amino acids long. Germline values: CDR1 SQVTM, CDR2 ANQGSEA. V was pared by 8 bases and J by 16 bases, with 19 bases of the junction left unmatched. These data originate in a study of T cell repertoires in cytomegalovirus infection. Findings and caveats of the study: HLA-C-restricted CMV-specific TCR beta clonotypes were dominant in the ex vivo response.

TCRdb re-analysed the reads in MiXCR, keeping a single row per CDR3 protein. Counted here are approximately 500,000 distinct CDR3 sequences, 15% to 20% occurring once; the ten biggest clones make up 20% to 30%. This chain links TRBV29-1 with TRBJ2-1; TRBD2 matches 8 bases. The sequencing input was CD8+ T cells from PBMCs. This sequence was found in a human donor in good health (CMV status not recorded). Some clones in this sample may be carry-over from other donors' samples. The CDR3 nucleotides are TGCAGCCTCCATACCGGGACTAGTAACACACTTTTCTTC. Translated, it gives CSLHTGTSNTLFF.